This T cell receptor (beta chain) was sequenced in a study of blood T cell repertoires in COVID-19. Study-level information: The study drew acute and convalescent COVID-19 samples from the United States, Italy and Spain. PBMCs, B-cell-depleted T cells, or T cells were the source of the cDNA or gDNA that made up the material.

Per the original data handling: Reference gene primer amplification gave nucleated cell count estimates. Sequencing was performed with immunoSEQ multiplex PCR; in TCRdb, only in-frame clones are kept and a portion is missing. V and J calls and clone size come straight from that table; D and trimming were deduced from the DNA. Here the sample spans about 310,000 clones, around 90% being singletons. The TCR was taken from a middle-aged woman with COVID-19, enrolled during active disease. The specimen sequenced was peripheral blood.

CDR3 in amino acids: CASSDPSWAGVYYEQYF. CDR3 DNA: TGTGCCAGCAGTGACCCCTCTTGGGCGGGAGTCTACTACGAGCAGTACTTC. This chain connects TRBV2 to TRBJ2-7; TRBD2 matches 7 bases. V was pared by 3 bases and J by 3 bases, with 14 bases of the junction left unmatched. CDR3 length: 17 residues. Germline-derived CDR1 and CDR2 are SNHLY and FYNNEI.